This T cell receptor beta chain is drawn from a study of OX40 agonist ivuxolimab in advanced cancers. Study at large: Patients with prior anti-PD-1, anti-PD-L1 or anti-CTLA-4 therapy were eligible; 35% to 45% had some. Study observations and caveats: Relative to CD4+, CD8+ T cells held more expanded clones on average.

Clones were read by immunoSEQ multiplex PCR, and TCRdb kept only the in-frame ones, dropping some. Among about 58,000 clones listed, around 84% were seen once. This clone was seen a single time. Antigen unknown. The sequencing used CD4+ or CD8+ T cells sorted from blood, collected in a trial of the OX40 agonist ivuxolimab. The receptor was isolated from an adult with an advanced solid tumor such as melanoma, head and neck, liver or kidney cancer.

The chain's CDR3 is CASSEYPGGRADGYTF. The CDR3 DNA reads TGTGCCAGCAGTGAATATCCAGGGGGCAGGGCCGATGGCTACACCTTC. The V gene is TRBV6-1, the J gene TRBJ1-2; 8 positions match TRBD1. Losses at the gene ends were 2 bases for V and 6 bases for J; bases not matched to a gene: 11. The CDR3 sequence is 16 residues long. Germline V gene data show CDR1 as MNHNS and CDR2 as SASEGT.